The entry below gives a single TCR beta chain sequence along with its context. The antigen remains undetermined. The CDR3 totals 17 residues. V lost 3 bases and J 5 bases, leaving 19 bases between the germline ends. Germline CDR1 and CDR2: SEHNR and FQNEAQ (reference sequence). The data were taken from a study of shared clonotypes between healthy human individuals. Turning to the study itself: The cohort comprised a couple of women and a few men. Their ages spanned 18 to 49 years. There were three CD4 naive, three CD4 memory, two CD8 naive and one CD8 memory plates per donor. Study results and limitations: Donor clonotype sharing was expected to depend on sequencing depth. Naive subsets usually exceeded memory subsets in estimated richness.

Using immunoSEQ multiplex PCR, the repertoire was profiled, and TCRdb retains in-frame clones only, with some absent. The sample includes around 2.3 million clones, approximately 96% of them seen just once. This TCR came from a man between 18 and 29 years old in good health. Sequenced material: naive CD4+ T cells sorted from blood. Subset indicated: CD45RA+ positively selected. The chain carries TRBV7-9 and TRBJ2-2; D not resolved. CDR3 protein: CASSFPSTPILTGELFF. The CDR3, as DNA: TGTGCCAGCAGCTTTCCGAGCACCCCGATACTTACCGGGGAGCTGTTTTTT.